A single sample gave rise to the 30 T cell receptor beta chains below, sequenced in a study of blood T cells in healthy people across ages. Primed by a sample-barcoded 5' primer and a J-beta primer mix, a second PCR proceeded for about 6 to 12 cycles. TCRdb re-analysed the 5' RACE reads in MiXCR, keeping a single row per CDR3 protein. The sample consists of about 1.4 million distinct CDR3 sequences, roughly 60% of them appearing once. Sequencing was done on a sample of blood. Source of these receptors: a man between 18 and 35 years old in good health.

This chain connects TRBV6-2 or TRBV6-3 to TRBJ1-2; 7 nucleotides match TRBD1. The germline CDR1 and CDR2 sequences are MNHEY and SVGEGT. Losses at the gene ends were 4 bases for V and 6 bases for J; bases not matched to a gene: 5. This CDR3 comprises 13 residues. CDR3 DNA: TGTGCCAGCAGTTTCACAGGGGACGATGGCTACACCTTC. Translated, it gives CASSFTGDDGYTF.

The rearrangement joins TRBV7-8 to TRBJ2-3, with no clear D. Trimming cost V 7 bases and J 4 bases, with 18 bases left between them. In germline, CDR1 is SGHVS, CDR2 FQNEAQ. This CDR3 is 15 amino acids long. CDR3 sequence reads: CASIELIGSSDTQYF. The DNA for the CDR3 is TGTGCCAGCATCGAGCTTATCGGGTCATCAGATACGCAGTATTTT. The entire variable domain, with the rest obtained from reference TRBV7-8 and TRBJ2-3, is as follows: GAGVSQSPRYKVAKRGQDVALRCDPISGHVSLFWYQQALGQGPEFLTYFQNEAQLDKSGLPSDRFFAERPEGSVSTLKIQRTQQEDSAVYLCASIELIGSSDTQYFGPGTRLTVL.

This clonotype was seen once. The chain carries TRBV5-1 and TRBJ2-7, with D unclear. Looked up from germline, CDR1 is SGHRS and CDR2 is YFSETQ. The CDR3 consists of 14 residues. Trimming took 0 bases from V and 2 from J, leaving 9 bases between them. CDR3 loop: CASSLELGTYEQYF. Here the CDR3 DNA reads TGCGCCAGCAGCTTGGAGTTGGGGACCTACGAGCAGTACTTC.

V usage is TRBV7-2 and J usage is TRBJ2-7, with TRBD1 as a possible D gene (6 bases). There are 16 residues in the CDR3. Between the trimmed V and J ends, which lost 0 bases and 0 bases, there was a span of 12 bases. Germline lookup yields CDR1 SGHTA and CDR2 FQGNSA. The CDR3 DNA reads TGTGCCAGCAGCTTAGCGCAGGACAGCCCCTCCTACGAGCAGTACTTC. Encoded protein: CASSLAQDSPSYEQYF.

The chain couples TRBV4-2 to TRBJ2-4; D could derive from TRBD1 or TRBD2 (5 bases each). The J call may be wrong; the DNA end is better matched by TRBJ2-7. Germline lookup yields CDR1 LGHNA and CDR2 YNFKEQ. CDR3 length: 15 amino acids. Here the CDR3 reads CASSLTTGTNYEQYF. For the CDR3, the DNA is TGTGCCAGCAGCCTCACAACCGGGACCAACTACGAGCAGTACTTC.

As DNA, the CDR3 is TGTGCCAGCAGTTTAGACGCGGGTTCGGAAGAGCAGTACTTC. Amino acid sequence: CASSLDAGSEEQYF. The V call is TRBV28, the J call TRBJ2-5; possibly TRBD2 for D (5 bases). Trimming removed 2 bases from V and 11 bases from J, with 18 bases in between. Per the germline V gene, CDR1 is MDHEN and CDR2 is SYDVKM. This CDR3 has 14 amino acids.

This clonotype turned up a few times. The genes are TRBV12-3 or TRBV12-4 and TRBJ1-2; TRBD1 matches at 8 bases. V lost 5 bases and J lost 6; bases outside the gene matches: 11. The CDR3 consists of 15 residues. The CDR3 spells CASSTRGQGRDGYTF. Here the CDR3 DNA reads TGTGCCAGCAGTACCCGTGGACAGGGAAGGGATGGCTACACCTTC.

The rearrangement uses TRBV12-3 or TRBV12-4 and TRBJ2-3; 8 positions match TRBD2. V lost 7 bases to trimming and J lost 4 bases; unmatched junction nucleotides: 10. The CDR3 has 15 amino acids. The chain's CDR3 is CASNLISGDSDTQYF. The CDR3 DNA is TGTGCCAGCAATCTAATTAGCGGGGACTCAGATACGCAGTATTTT.

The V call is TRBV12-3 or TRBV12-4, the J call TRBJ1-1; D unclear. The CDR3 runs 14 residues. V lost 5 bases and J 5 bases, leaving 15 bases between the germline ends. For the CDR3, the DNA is TGTGCCAGCAGTCCGGCGTGGGCGGGGACTGAAGCTTTCTTT. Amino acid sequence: CASSPAWAGTEAFF.

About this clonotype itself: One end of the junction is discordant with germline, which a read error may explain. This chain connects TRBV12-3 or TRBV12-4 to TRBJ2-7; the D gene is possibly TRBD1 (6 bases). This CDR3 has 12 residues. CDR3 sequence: CANSLQGGEQYF. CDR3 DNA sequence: TGTGCCAACAGTTTACAGGGCGGCGAGCAGTACTTC.

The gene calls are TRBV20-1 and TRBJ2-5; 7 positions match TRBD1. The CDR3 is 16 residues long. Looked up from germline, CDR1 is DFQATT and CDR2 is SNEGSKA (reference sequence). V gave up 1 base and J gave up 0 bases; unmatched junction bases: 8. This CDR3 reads CSARGGTTGYQETQYF. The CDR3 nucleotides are TGCAGTGCTAGAGGGGGAACGACAGGGTACCAAGAGACCCAGTACTTC.

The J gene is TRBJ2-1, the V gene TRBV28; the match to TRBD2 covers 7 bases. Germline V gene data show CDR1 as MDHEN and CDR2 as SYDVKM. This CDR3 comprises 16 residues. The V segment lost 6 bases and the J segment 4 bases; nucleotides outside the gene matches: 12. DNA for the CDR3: TGTGCCAGCAGCCTTTCGGGCGGGGGTTGTTACAATGAGCAGTTCTTC. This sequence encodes CASSLSGGGCYNEQFF. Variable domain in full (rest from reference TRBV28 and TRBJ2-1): DVKVTQSSRYLVKRTGEKVFLECVQDMDHENMFWYRQDPGLGLRLIYFSYDVKMKEKGDIPEGYSVSREKKERFSLILESASTNQTSMYLCASSLSGGGCYNEQFFGPGTRLTVL.

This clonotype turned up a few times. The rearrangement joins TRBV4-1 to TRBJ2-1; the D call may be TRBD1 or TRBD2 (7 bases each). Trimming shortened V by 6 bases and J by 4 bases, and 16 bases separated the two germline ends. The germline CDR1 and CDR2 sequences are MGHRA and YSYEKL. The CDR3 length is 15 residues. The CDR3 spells CASRMGEGAYNEQFF. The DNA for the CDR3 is TGCGCCAGCAGAATGGGGGAGGGGGCGTACAATGAGCAGTTCTTC.

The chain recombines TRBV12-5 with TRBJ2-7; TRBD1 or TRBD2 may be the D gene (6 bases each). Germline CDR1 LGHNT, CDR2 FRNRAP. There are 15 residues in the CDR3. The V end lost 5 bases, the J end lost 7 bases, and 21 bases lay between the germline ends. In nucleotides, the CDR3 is TGTGCTAGTGGTAGGGGGACCAGCGGGTACAATGAGCAGTACTTC. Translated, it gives CASGRGTSGYNEQYF.

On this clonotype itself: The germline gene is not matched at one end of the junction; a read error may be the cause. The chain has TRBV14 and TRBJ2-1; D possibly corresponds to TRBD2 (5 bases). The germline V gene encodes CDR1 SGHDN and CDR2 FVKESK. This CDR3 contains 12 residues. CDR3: CASSQDWAGLGF. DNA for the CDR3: TGTGCCAGCAGCCAAGATTGGGCGGGCTTGGGCTTC.

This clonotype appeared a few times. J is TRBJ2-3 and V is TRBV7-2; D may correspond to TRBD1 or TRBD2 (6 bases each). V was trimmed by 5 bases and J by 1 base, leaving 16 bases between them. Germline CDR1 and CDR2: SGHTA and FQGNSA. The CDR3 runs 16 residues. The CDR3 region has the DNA TGTGCCAGCAGCCCACCGGGGGCGCGCGGCACAGATACGCAGTATTTT. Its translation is CASSPPGARGTDTQYF. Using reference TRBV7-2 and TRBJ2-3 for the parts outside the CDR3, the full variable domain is GAGVSQSPSNKVTEKGKDVELRCDPISGHTALYWYRQSLGQGLEFLIYFQGNSAPDKSGLPSDRFSAERTGGSVSTLTIQRTQQEDSAVYLCASSPPGARGTDTQYFGPGTRLTVL.

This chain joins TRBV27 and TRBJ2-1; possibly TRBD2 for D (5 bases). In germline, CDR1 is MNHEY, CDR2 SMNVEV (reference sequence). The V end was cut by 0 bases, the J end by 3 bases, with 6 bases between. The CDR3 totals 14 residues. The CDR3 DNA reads TGTGCCAGCAGTTTATCACGGGGCTACAATGAGCAGTTCTTC. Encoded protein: CASSLSRGYNEQFF.

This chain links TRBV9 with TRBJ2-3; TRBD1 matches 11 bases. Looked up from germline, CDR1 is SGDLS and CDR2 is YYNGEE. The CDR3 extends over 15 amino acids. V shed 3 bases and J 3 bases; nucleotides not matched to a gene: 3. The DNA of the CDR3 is TGTGCCAGCAGCGACAGGGACAGGGGGACAGATACGCAGTATTTT. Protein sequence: CASSDRDRGTDTQYF.

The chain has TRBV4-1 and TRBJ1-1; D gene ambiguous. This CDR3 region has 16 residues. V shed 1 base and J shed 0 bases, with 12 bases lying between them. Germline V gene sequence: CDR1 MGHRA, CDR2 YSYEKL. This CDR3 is CASSQAYPGLNTEAFF. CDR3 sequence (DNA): TGCGCCAGCAGCCAAGCCTACCCTGGGTTGAACACTGAAGCTTTCTTT.

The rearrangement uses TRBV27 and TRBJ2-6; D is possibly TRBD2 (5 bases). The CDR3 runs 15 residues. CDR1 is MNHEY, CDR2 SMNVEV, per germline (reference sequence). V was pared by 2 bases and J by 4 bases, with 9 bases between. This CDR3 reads CASSLQRMGANVLTF. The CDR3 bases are TGTGCCAGCAGTTTACAGCGGATGGGGGCCAACGTCCTGACTTTC. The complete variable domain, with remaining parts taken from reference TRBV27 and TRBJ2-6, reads EAQVTQNPRYLITVTGKKLTVTCSQNMNHEYMSWYRQDPGLGLRQIYYSMNVEVTDKGDVPEGYKVSRKEKRNFPLILESPSPNQTSLYFCASSLQRMGANVLTFGAGSRLTVL.

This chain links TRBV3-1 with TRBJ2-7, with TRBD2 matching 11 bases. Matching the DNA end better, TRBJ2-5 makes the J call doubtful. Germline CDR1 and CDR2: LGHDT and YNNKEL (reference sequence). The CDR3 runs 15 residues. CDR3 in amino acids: CASSPLAGVLETQYF. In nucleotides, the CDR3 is TGTGCCAGCAGCCCACTAGCGGGAGTCTTGGAGACCCAGTACTTC.

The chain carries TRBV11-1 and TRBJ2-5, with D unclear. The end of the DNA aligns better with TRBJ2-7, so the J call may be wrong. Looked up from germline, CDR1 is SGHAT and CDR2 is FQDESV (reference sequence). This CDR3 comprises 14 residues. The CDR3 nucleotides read TGTGCCAGCAGCTTAGCAGGGAATATCAACGAGCAGTACTTC. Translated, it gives CASSLAGNINEQYF.

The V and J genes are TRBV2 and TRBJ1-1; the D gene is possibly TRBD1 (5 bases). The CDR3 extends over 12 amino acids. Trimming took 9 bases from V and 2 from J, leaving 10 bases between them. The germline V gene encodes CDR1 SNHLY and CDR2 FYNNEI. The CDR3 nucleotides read TGTGCCAGTCCCAGGGATAACACTGAAGCTTTCTTT. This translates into CASPRDNTEAFF. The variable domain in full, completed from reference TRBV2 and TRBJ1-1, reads EPEVTQTPSHQVTQMGQEVILRCVPISNHLYFYWYRQILGQKVEFLVSFYNNEISEKSEIFDDQFSVERPDGSNFTLKIRSTKLEDSAMYFCASPRDNTEAFFGQGTRLTVV.

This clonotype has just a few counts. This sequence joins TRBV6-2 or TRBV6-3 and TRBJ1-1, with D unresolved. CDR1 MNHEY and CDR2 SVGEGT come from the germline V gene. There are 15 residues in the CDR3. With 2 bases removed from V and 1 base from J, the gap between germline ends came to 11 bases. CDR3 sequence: CASSYRSKGNTEAFF. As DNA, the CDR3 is TGTGCCAGCAGTTACCGGTCGAAGGGGAACACTGAAGCTTTCTTT.

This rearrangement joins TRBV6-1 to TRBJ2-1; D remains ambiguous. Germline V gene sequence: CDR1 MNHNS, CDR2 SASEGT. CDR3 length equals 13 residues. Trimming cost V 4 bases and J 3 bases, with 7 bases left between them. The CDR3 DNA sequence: TGTGCCAGCAGTGTTTACAGCTACAATGAGCAGTTCTTC. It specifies CASSVYSYNEQFF.

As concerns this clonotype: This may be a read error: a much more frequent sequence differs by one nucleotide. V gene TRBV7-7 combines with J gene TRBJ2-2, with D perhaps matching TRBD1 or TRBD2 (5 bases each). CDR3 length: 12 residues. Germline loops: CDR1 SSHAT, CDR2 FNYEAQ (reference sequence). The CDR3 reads CANRGETGELFF. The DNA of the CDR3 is TGTGCTAACAGAGGGGAAACCGGGGAGCTGTTTTTT.

The CDR3 DNA is TGTGCCAGCAGCCAAGATTTGGGACTAGCGGGAGGATCAACTATCTACGAGCAGTACTTC. As protein: CASSQDLGLAGGSTIYEQYF. This chain links TRBV4-2 with TRBJ2-7, with TRBD2 matching over 15 bases. Germline V gene lookup returns CDR1 LGHNA and CDR2 YNFKEQ. The V gene end was trimmed by 0 bases and the J gene end by 3 bases; junction bases not matched to a gene: 12. The CDR3 has 20 amino acids.

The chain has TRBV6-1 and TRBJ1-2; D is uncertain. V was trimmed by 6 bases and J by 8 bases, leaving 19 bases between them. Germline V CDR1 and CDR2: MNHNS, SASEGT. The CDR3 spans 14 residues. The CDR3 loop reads CASSPIQTSEGYTF. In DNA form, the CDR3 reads TGTGCCAGCAGCCCTATCCAAACGTCAGAAGGCTACACCTTC.

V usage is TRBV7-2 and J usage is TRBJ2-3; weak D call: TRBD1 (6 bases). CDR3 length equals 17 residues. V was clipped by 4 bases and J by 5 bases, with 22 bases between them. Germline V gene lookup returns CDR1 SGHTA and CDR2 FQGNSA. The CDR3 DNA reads TGTGCCAGCAGCTCCTGGAGAGAACAGGGTTTTAGAGATACGCAGTATTTT. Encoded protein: CASSSWREQGFRDTQYF.

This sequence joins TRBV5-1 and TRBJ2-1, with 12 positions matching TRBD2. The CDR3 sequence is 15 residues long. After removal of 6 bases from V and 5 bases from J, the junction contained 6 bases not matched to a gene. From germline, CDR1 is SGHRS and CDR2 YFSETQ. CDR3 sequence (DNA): TGCGCCAGCACGGGGGGACTAGCGGGTGACAATGAGCAGTTCTTC. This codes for CASTGGLAGDNEQFF.